The clone carrying this T cell receptor (beta chain) has only a few counts. Germline lookup yields CDR1 KGHDR and CDR2 SFDVKD. This CDR3 has 15 residues. Trimming removed 3 bases from V and 6 bases from J, with 13 bases in between. These data belong to a study of control samples from healthy donors and cancer patients. Libraries were prepared by immunoSEQ multiplex PCR; TCRdb keeps only in-frame clonotypes and omits some of them. Among tens of thousands of clones listed, around nine tenths were seen once. The clonotype was recovered from a man aged 50 or older in good health. The chain links TRBV24-1 to TRBJ2-2, with D unresolved. What was sequenced was blood. CDR3 sequence (DNA): TGTGCCACCAGTGATGTGGGGATAGGGTCCGGGGAGCTGTTTTTT. As protein: CATSDVGIGSGELFF.